This TCR beta chain was documented in a study of beta chain features in type 1 diabetes. Sequencing targeted expressed TCRB transcripts, as all isolated RNA had been reverse transcribed. A few million reads were obtained on average from naive, central memory and regulatory T cell samples. The repertoire was sequenced with immunoSEQ multiplex PCR; TCRdb's copy has only in-frame clones and lacks some. The sample consists of about 340,000 clones, roughly 13% of them appearing once. Study observations and caveats: Moderate but significant shortening of TCRB CDR3s was recorded in all four CD4+ subsets from Type 1 diabetes patients.

In germline, CDR1 is MNHNS, CDR2 SASEGT. The CDR3 length is 13 residues. The V end was cut by 1 base, the J end by 6 bases, with 7 bases between. With regard to this clone: Its specificity is unknown.

The rearrangement joins TRBV6-1 to TRBJ2-4; D ambiguous. The sample comprised naive CD4+ T cells from blood. This receptor was obtained from a woman between 18 and 30 years old with type 1 diabetes. Written as DNA, the CDR3 is TGTGCCAGCAGTGAAGTCTATGGAAACATTCAGTACTTC. Encoded protein: CASSEVYGNIQYF.